These 8 T cell receptor beta chains were sequenced from one sample in a study of blood T cell repertoires in COVID-19. Some clones are missing from TCRdb's copy, which holds only in-frame ones; the method was immunoSEQ multiplex PCR. Of 250,000 to 300,000 clones listed, more than 75% are singletons. The material sequenced was PBMCs or T cells enriched from blood (not recorded which). These receptors all stem from a woman in her 50s who had been exposed to COVID-19.

Here the CDR3 reads CSVEDRQGRGGYTF. As DNA, the CDR3 is TGCAGCGTTGAAGATCGACAGGGGAGAGGTGGCTACACCTTC. The rearrangement joins TRBV29-1 to TRBJ1-2; 8 nucleotides line up with TRBD1. With V trimmed by 0 bases and J by 7 bases, 7 bases remained unmatched. This CDR3 is built from 14 residues. Germline loops: CDR1 SQVTM, CDR2 ANQGSEA.

V is TRBV27 and J is TRBJ2-5, with 11 positions matching TRBD2. Germline loops: CDR1 MNHEY, CDR2 SMNVEV (reference sequence). J lost 0 bases, V lost 4 bases, and 4 bases had no gene match. CDR3 length: 16 residues. The CDR3 coding sequence is TGTGCCAGCAGTTCCCGACTAGCGGGGTACCAAGAGACCCAGTACTTC. Its translation: CASSSRLAGYQETQYF.

V gene TRBV14 combines with J gene TRBJ2-7; D perhaps matches TRBD2 (6 bases). The CDR3 extends over 15 amino acids. The V and J ends lost 6 bases and 1 base respectively, with 16 bases between them. CDR1 is SGHDN and CDR2 is FVKESK in the germline V gene. CDR3 sequence: CASSVSGTGSYEQYF. The DNA for the CDR3 is TGTGCCAGCAGTGTATCCGGGACTGGATCCTACGAGCAGTACTTC.

A few counts support this clone. This sequence joins TRBV6-5 and TRBJ1-1, with TRBD1 identical over 8 bases. CDR3 length equals 13 residues. Germline CDR1 is MNHEY and CDR2 is SVGAGI. V shed 6 bases and J 3 bases; nucleotides not matched to a gene: 3. This CDR3 reads CASRMDRDTEAFF. The CDR3 DNA reads as TGTGCCAGCAGGATGGACAGGGACACTGAAGCTTTCTTT.

This clone was seen just once. V is TRBV7-2 and J is TRBJ1-3; D uncertain. The CDR3 runs to 16 residues. V was pared by 0 bases and J by 0 bases, with 9 bases between. Per the germline V gene, CDR1 is SGHTA and CDR2 is FQGNSA. CDR3 nucleotides: TGTGCCAGCAGCTTAGCGGGCGCCTACTCTGGAAACACCATATATTTT. Translating it yields CASSLAGAYSGNTIYF.

For the CDR3, the DNA is TGTGCCAGTAGTATATTGGAGGGGCAGCCCCAGCATTTT. Translated, it gives CASSILEGQPQHF. The V call is TRBV19, the J call TRBJ1-5; TRBD1 might be the D (5 bases). V shed 2 bases and J shed 7 bases, with 9 bases lying between them. CDR3 length: 13 residues. CDR1 is LNHDA, CDR2 SQIVND, per germline (reference sequence).

The V and J genes are TRBV7-9 and TRBJ2-2, with D possibly being TRBD1 (5 bases). The length of the CDR3 is 14 residues. Germline loops: CDR1 SEHNR, CDR2 FQNEAQ (reference sequence). V shed 3 bases and J shed 5 bases, with 10 bases lying between them. This CDR3 reads CASSLDTSTGELFF. Here the CDR3 DNA reads TGTGCCAGCAGCTTGGACACCAGTACCGGGGAGCTGTTTTTT. Using reference TRBV7-9 and TRBJ2-2 for the parts outside the CDR3, the full variable domain is DTGVSQNPRHKITKRGQNVTFRCDPISEHNRLYWYRQTLGQGPEFLTYFQNEAQLEKSRLLSDRFSAERPKGSFSTLEIQRTEQGDSAMYLCASSLDTSTGELFFGEGSRLTVL.

The V gene is TRBV5-1, the J gene TRBJ1-6; TRBD1 agrees at 8 bases. V was clipped by 0 bases and J by 9 bases; unmatched bases: 5. The length of the CDR3 is 15 residues. CDR1 is SGHRS, CDR2 YFSETQ, per germline. This CDR3 reads CASSLETGDGSPLHF. The CDR3 nucleotides read TGCGCCAGCAGCTTGGAGACAGGGGATGGTTCACCCCTCCACTTT.